This T cell receptor beta chain emerged from a study of CD8 T cells in Susac syndrome. This CDR3 spans 20 amino acids. The ends lost 3 bases at V and 3 bases at J; junction bases unmatched: 19. The germline CDR1 and CDR2 sequences are LNHDA and SQIVND (reference sequence). TCR beta from blood CD8+ and CD4+ T cells was sequenced. With random hexamers, reverse transcription was performed on about 0.5 to 1 ug of RNA. The authors amplified TCR beta CDR3 across 54 Vbeta and 13 Jbeta using immunoSEQ multiplex PCR. One entry per CDR3 protein, called by TCRdb with MiXCR from the immunoSEQ multiplex PCR reads. The sample contains tens of thousands of distinct CDR3 sequences, roughly 93% of which appear only once.

The sequence was collected from a human donor in good health. Sequencing was done on a sample of CD8+ T cells from PBMCs. The chain has TRBV19 and TRBJ1-1; 10 bases line up with TRBD1. This CDR3 reads CASSIPGYTAPGQGDTEAFF. DNA for the CDR3: TGTGCCAGTAGTATCCCCGGCTATACCGCTCCTGGACAGGGGGACACTGAAGCTTTCTTT.